These 25 T cell receptor beta chains were all obtained from the same sample, sequenced in a study of T cell repertoires in cytomegalovirus infection. TCRdb analysed the reads with MiXCR anew, one entry per CDR3 protein. The sample contains around 350,000 distinct CDR3 sequences, approximately 18% of which appear only once. Sequencing used PBMCs. The receptors here all came from a human donor in good health (CMV status not recorded). Some clones in this sample may be carry-over from other donors' samples.

This clonotype has at least ten counts. CDR3 sequence: CASSYSRGAVSYNEQFF. Written as DNA, the CDR3 is TGTGCCAGCAGTTACTCCCGAGGGGCGGTCTCCTACAATGAGCAGTTCTTC. The chain carries TRBV6-2 or TRBV6-3 and TRBJ2-1, with D perhaps given as TRBD1 or TRBD2 (5 bases each). Germline-derived CDR1 and CDR2 are MNHEY and SVGEGT. The germline V and J ends were trimmed by 0 bases and 0 bases, with 12 bases remaining between them. The CDR3 is 17 residues long.

This clonotype was seen only a few times. The gene calls are TRBV2 and TRBJ1-2; D remains unclear. The germline V and J ends were trimmed by 7 bases and 3 bases, with 6 bases remaining between them. The CDR3 extends over 11 amino acids. Germline CDR1 SNHLY, CDR2 FYNNEI. CDR3 nucleotides: TGTGCCAGCACCCCCGACTATGGCTACACCTTC. Residues: CASTPDYGYTF.

This clonotype was counted only a few times. V usage is TRBV20-1 and J usage is TRBJ1-1; no firm D call. Germline lookup yields CDR1 DFQATT and CDR2 SNEGSKA (reference sequence). The CDR3 is 14 residues long. V was shortened by 6 bases and J by 6 bases, with 20 bases between the two germline ends. The CDR3 sequence is CSARLLDGRAEAFF. CDR3 bases: TGCAGTGCGCGCCTACTGGACGGGCGCGCTGAAGCTTTCTTT.

The chain employs TRBV20-1 and TRBJ2-1; D may be TRBD1 or TRBD2 (6 bases each). V was clipped by 4 bases and J by 8 bases, with 12 bases between them. CDR3 length equals 12 residues. CDR1 is DFQATT, CDR2 SNEGSKA, per germline (reference sequence). The CDR3 loop reads CSAIQGGHEQFF. In DNA, the CDR3 is TGCAGTGCTATTCAAGGGGGGCATGAGCAGTTCTTC.

This clonotype has a handful of counts. This sequence joins TRBV28 and TRBJ1-2, with no clear D. The CDR3 is 12 residues long. V lost 6 bases, J lost 4 bases, and 9 bases lay in between. Germline loops: CDR1 MDHEN, CDR2 SYDVKM. The CDR3 sequence: CASSSYGYGYTF. CDR3 nucleotide sequence: TGTGCCAGCAGCTCGTACGGCTATGGCTACACCTTC.

The CDR3 loop reads CASRGQFYEQYF. CDR3 nucleotide sequence: TGTGCCAGCAGGGGACAGTTTTACGAGCAGTACTTC. The gene calls are TRBV2 and TRBJ2-7; 7 nucleotides line up with TRBD1. The germline CDR1 and CDR2 sequences are SNHLY and FYNNEI. There are 12 residues in the CDR3. V lost 6 bases and J lost 4; bases outside the gene matches: 3.

The V and J genes are TRBV19 and TRBJ1-2; D is possibly TRBD1 (6 bases). V gave up 5 bases and J gave up 5 bases, with 12 bases separating them. This CDR3 has 13 amino acids. Germline assignment: CDR1 LNHDA and CDR2 SQIVND (reference sequence). This CDR3 reads CASSSRGIYGYTF. The CDR3 nucleotides are TGTGCCAGTAGTTCCAGGGGAATATATGGCTACACCTTC.

This sequence joins TRBV4-1 and TRBJ1-2; D remains ambiguous. This CDR3 is built from 14 residues. Germline CDR1 is MGHRA and CDR2 is YSYEKL. V was pared by 1 base and J by 2 bases, with 8 bases between. The CDR3 loop reads CASSQGITNYGYTF. DNA of the CDR3: TGCGCCAGCAGCCAAGGGATCACGAACTATGGCTACACCTTC.

This clonotype appeared many times. This chain connects TRBV20-1 to TRBJ1-4; perhaps TRBD1 as D (5 bases). Looked up from germline, CDR1 is DFQATT and CDR2 is SNEGSKA (reference sequence). Trimming pared 6 bases from V and 6 bases from J, leaving 11 bases between. This CDR3 has 12 residues. The CDR3 bases are TGCAGTGCCCGGGACGACGATGAAAAACTGTTTTTT. Translation: CSARDDDEKLFF.

This clonotype appeared many times. This rearrangement joins TRBV7-2 to TRBJ2-4; D remains unclear. V lost 1 base to trimming and J lost 0 bases, with 16 bases between them. CDR3 length: 18 amino acids. Germline lookup yields CDR1 SGHTA and CDR2 FQGNSA. The CDR3 region has the DNA TGTGCCAGCAGCTTAGAGGGTTTGGGGATCCAAGCCAAAAACATTCAGTACTTC. Encoded protein: CASSLEGLGIQAKNIQYF.

The sample holds a few counts of this clonotype. V gene TRBV3-1 combines with J gene TRBJ1-5; D gene uncertain. The CDR3 totals 12 residues. The germline V and J ends were trimmed by 5 bases and 10 bases, with 12 bases remaining between them. Germline lookup yields CDR1 LGHDT and CDR2 YNNKEL (reference sequence). The CDR3 sequence: CASSMRGVPQHF. CDR3 coding DNA: TGTGCCAGCAGCATGCGTGGGGTCCCCCAGCATTTT.

This clonotype was seen more than once but under ten times. This sequence joins TRBV11-2 and TRBJ2-7; 9 nucleotides align to TRBD2. This CDR3 is built from 15 residues. Unmatched junction bases numbered 9, after V lost 5 bases and J lost 4 bases. Germline loops: CDR1 SGHAT, CDR2 FQNNGV. The CDR3 spells CASSDEAGGPYEQYF. The CDR3 DNA is TGTGCCAGCAGCGATGAGGCGGGAGGGCCTTACGAGCAGTACTTC.

The chain couples TRBV5-1 to TRBJ2-1, with D perhaps matching TRBD1 (5 bases). Per germline, CDR1 SGHRS and CDR2 YFSETQ. Trimming stripped 3 bases from V and 3 bases from J, with 10 bases between. This CDR3 spans 14 amino acids. CDR3 loop: CASSYARDYNEQFF. As DNA, the CDR3 is TGCGCCAGCAGCTATGCCAGGGACTACAATGAGCAGTTCTTC.

The chain couples TRBV20-1 to TRBJ2-7, with 8 positions matching TRBD2. The junction had 13 bases not matched to a gene; V was cut back by 4 bases and J by 5 bases. CDR1 DFQATT and CDR2 SNEGSKA come from the germline V gene (reference sequence). The CDR3 has 15 residues. The CDR3 DNA reads TGCAGTGCTACCAAGCCGGGACTAGGTTCCCACGAGCAGTACTTC. This sequence encodes CSATKPGLGSHEQYF.

This chain joins TRBV20-1 and TRBJ1-5; 9 bases are shared with TRBD1. Germline V gives CDR1 DFQATT, CDR2 SNEGSKA (reference sequence). CDR3 length equals 13 residues. V lost 5 bases, J lost 4 bases, and 3 bases stayed unmatched. DNA for the CDR3: TGCAGTGCTCTCGGACAGGGGAATCAGCCCCAGCATTTT. It specifies CSALGQGNQPQHF.

A note on this clonotype: The junction does not match germline at one end; this may be a read error. V is TRBV6-6 and J is TRBJ1-2; 9 bases are shared with TRBD1. CDR1 and CDR2 (germline): MNHNY, SVGAGI (reference sequence). The CDR3 consists of 14 residues. The CDR3 sequence is CASYRQGVGGGYNF. The CDR3, as DNA: TGTGCCAGCTATAGACAGGGGGTGGGAGGCGGCTACAACTTC.

This clonotype showed up many times. This chain connects TRBV12-3 or TRBV12-4 to TRBJ2-7; D perhaps matches TRBD1 (5 bases). The CDR3 has 14 residues. V was pared by 3 bases and J by 3 bases, with 12 bases between. CDR3 region: CASSFDSIGYEQYF. Written as DNA, the CDR3 is TGTGCCAGCAGTTTTGACAGTATTGGCTACGAGCAGTACTTC.

The J gene is TRBJ2-7, the V gene TRBV2; 11 nucleotides line up with TRBD1. The V and J ends lost 4 bases and 4 bases, in that order; junction bases with no gene match: 3. The CDR3 is 14 amino acids. The germline gives CDR1 SNHLY, CDR2 FYNNEI. The DNA of the CDR3 is TGTGCCAGCAGTGGTGGACAGGGGGCGTACGAGCAGTACTTC. It yields the protein CASSGGQGAYEQYF.

The table lists this clonotype with a few counts. The chain joins TRBV2 to TRBJ2-5; TRBD1 matches at 7 bases. The V and J ends lost 6 bases and 3 bases, in that order; junction bases with no gene match: 4. Germline CDR1 SNHLY, CDR2 FYNNEI. CDR3 length equals 13 residues. CDR3 sequence: CASRDTGEETQYF. CDR3 DNA: TGTGCCAGCAGGGATACAGGGGAAGAGACCCAGTACTTC.

The rearrangement joins TRBV20-1 to TRBJ1-2, with 8 bases aligning to TRBD1. The CDR3 has 11 amino acids. V dropped 5 bases and J dropped 8; count of bases not matched to a gene: 4. Germline CDR1 and CDR2: DFQATT and SNEGSKA (reference sequence). Here the CDR3 reads CSASGGYGYTF. The CDR3 bases are TGCAGTGCTTCAGGGGGCTACGGCTACACCTTC.

This clonotype was counted at least ten times. J is TRBJ1-1 and V is TRBV28; a weak D match, TRBD1 (5 bases). Germline V lookup: CDR1 MDHEN, CDR2 SYDVKM. V was clipped by 6 bases and J by 1 base, with 21 bases between them. This CDR3 region has 17 residues. CDR3 in DNA: TGTGCCAGCAGCACCTTCGGCTTTCGGGGCCCGAACACTGAAGCTTTCTTT. It is translated as CASSTFGFRGPNTEAFF.

This clonotype was found a few times. The chain links TRBV5-1 to TRBJ2-1, with 7 bases fitting TRBD1. CDR1 and CDR2 from the germline V gene are SGHRS and YFSETQ. V dropped 2 bases and J dropped 5; count of bases not matched to a gene: 7. This CDR3 has 15 residues. The CDR3 region is CASSFGQEPNNEQFF. The CDR3 DNA is TGCGCCAGCAGCTTCGGACAGGAGCCTAACAATGAGCAGTTCTTC.

This chain joins TRBV12-3 or TRBV12-4 and TRBJ1-5, with D unclear. The CDR3 covers 13 residues. The V and J ends lost 2 bases and 4 bases respectively, with 6 bases between them. The CDR3 DNA follows: TGTGCCAGCAGTTTAATGGAAAATCAGCCCCAGCATTTT. Encoded protein: CASSLMENQPQHF.

This chain uses TRBV20-1 with TRBJ2-2, with D perhaps TRBD2 (6 bases). Germline CDR1 DFQATT, CDR2 SNEGSKA (reference sequence). The V gene lost 5 bases and the J gene lost 6 bases, with 10 bases spanning the gap. CDR3 length: 12 amino acids. In DNA, the CDR3 is TGCAGTGCTCAGAGCGGGCCCGGGGAGCTGTTTTTT. Translated: CSAQSGPGELFF.

This clonotype was seen many times. V gene TRBV7-2 combines with J gene TRBJ1-6; a weak D match, TRBD1 (5 bases). The CDR3 consists of 16 residues. With 4 bases removed from V and 7 bases from J, the gap between germline ends came to 17 bases. Per germline, CDR1 SGHTA and CDR2 FQGNSA. The CDR3 loop is CASSWLAGVENSPLHF. CDR3 sequence (DNA): TGTGCCAGCAGCTGGTTGGCGGGGGTTGAAAATTCACCCCTCCACTTT. The entire variable domain, with the rest obtained from reference TRBV7-2 and TRBJ1-6, is as follows: GAGVSQSPSNKVTEKGKDVELRCDPISGHTALYWYRQSLGQGLEFLIYFQGNSAPDKSGLPSDRFSAERTGGSVSTLTIQRTQQEDSAVYLCASSWLAGVENSPLHFGNGTRLTVT.